This entry lists 25 T cell receptor beta chains sequenced from one sample in a study of Tregs in tolerant kidney transplant recipients. Clones were read by immunoSEQ multiplex PCR, and TCRdb kept only the in-frame ones, dropping some. In the table there are about 72,000 clones, 80% to 95% of which are singletons. The material was CD8+ T cells from blood, obtained before the transplant. These receptor sequences come from a human donor who received a combined kidney and bone marrow transplant.

The V gene is TRBV4-3, the J gene TRBJ2-3; 10 bases are shared with TRBD2. The germline CDR1 and CDR2 sequences are LGHNA and YSLEER. V lost 0 bases to trimming and J lost 4 bases; unmatched junction nucleotides: 4. The CDR3 spans 16 residues. CDR3 nucleotide sequence: TGCGCCAGCAGCCAAGAGCTAGCGGGAGTTCCAGATACGCAGTATTTT. It is translated as CASSQELAGVPDTQYF.

This clone occurred once. J is TRBJ1-1 and V is TRBV29-1; TRBD1 might be the D (5 bases). V was shortened by 8 bases and J by 4 bases, with 11 bases between the two germline ends. Germline CDR1 and CDR2: SQVTM and ANQGSEA. The CDR3 sequence is 11 residues long. The CDR3 here is CSSWGGTEAFF. The CDR3 DNA reads TGCAGCAGTTGGGGGGGCACTGAAGCTTTCTTT. Full variable domain (rest looked up from reference TRBV29-1 and TRBJ1-1): SAVISQKPSRDICQRGTSLTIQCQVDSQVTMMFWYRQQPGQSLTLIATANQGSEATYESGFVIDKFPISRPNLTFSTLTVSNMSPEDSSIYLCSSWGGTEAFFGQGTRLTVV.

This clone was seen once. This chain joins TRBV19 and TRBJ1-4; D is possibly TRBD1 (6 bases). V lost 3 bases, J lost 1 base, and 12 bases lay in between. In germline, CDR1 is LNHDA, CDR2 SQIVND (reference sequence). The CDR3 length is 16 residues. CDR3 amino acids: CASSINSGVTNEKLFF. As DNA, the CDR3 is TGTGCCAGTAGTATCAACTCAGGGGTAACTAATGAAAAACTGTTTTTT.

The chain carries TRBV28 and TRBJ2-7; tentative D call: TRBD2 (6 bases). Germline assignment: CDR1 MDHEN and CDR2 SYDVKM. Trimming took 7 bases from V and 2 from J, leaving 15 bases between them. This CDR3 region has 14 residues. CDR3: CASTLGRGTYEQYF. DNA for the CDR3: TGTGCCAGCACTCTGGGGCGGGGCACCTACGAGCAGTACTTC.

This clone was detected a few times. This chain links TRBV12-5 with TRBJ2-7; D is uncertain. The length of the CDR3 is 12 residues. In germline, CDR1 is LGHNT, CDR2 FRNRAP. V shed 6 bases and J shed 0 bases, with 6 bases lying between them. The CDR3 is CASGYSSYEQYF. The CDR3 DNA follows: TGTGCTAGTGGATACAGCTCCTACGAGCAGTACTTC.

The gene calls are TRBV6-5 and TRBJ2-5; 8 positions match TRBD1. The CDR3 runs 14 residues. Germline CDR1 MNHEY, CDR2 SVGAGI. V was clipped by 6 bases and J by 5 bases; unmatched bases: 8. CDR3 region: CASRIQGVGETQYF. The CDR3 nucleotides are TGTGCCAGCAGAATACAGGGGGTGGGGGAGACCCAGTACTTC.

The chain is built from TRBV2 and TRBJ2-7; 7 bases fit TRBD2. V trimming: 7 bases; J trimming: 3 bases; junction bases outside the gene matches: 9. The CDR3 covers 14 residues. CDR1 SNHLY and CDR2 FYNNEI come from the germline V gene. The CDR3 DNA sequence: TGTGCCAGCACCGAGGGAGGGTTCATCTACGAGCAGTACTTC. Its translation is CASTEGGFIYEQYF.

The chain employs TRBV6-5 and TRBJ1-2; TRBD1 might be the D (6 bases). The CDR3 has 12 residues. In germline, CDR1 is MNHEY, CDR2 SVGAGI. V lost 5 bases and J 5 bases, leaving 9 bases between the germline ends. Written as DNA, the CDR3 is TGTGCCAGCAGTAATACAGGGTATGGCTACACCTTC. Protein sequence: CASSNTGYGYTF.

The J gene is TRBJ2-3, the V gene TRBV29-1; maybe TRBD2 (7 bases). This CDR3 comprises 13 residues. Germline CDR1 and CDR2: SQVTM and ANQGSEA. Trimming pared 7 bases from V and 3 bases from J, leaving 14 bases between. CDR3 loop: CSAVGGLTDTQYF. In DNA, the CDR3 is TGCAGCGCCGTCGGGGGGCTGACAGATACGCAGTATTTT.

J is TRBJ2-7 and V is TRBV5-1, with D tentatively TRBD2 (6 bases). The CDR3 sequence is 16 residues long. V was pared by 0 bases and J by 0 bases, with 13 bases between. Germline CDR1 reads SGHRS; CDR2 reads YFSETQ. The CDR3 spells CASSLDTGLSSYEQYF. CDR3 coding DNA: TGCGCCAGCAGCTTGGACACGGGACTCAGCTCCTACGAGCAGTACTTC.

The chain links TRBV7-2 to TRBJ2-7; 10 bases align to TRBD2. Germline V gene lookup returns CDR1 SGHTA and CDR2 FQGNSA. The CDR3 contains 15 residues. J gave up 3 bases and V 3 bases, and 5 bases lay outside the gene matches. CDR3 in DNA: TGTGCCAGCAGCTTGTCTAGCGGGAGAGTCTACGAGCAGTACTTC. Translated, it gives CASSLSSGRVYEQYF. The full variable domain, rest sourced from reference TRBV7-2 and TRBJ2-7, is GAGVSQSPSNKVTEKGKDVELRCDPISGHTALYWYRQSLGQGLEFLIYFQGNSAPDKSGLPSDRFSAERTGGSVSTLTIQRTQQEDSAVYLCASSLSSGRVYEQYFGPGTRLTVT.

The V gene is TRBV7-9, the J gene TRBJ2-7, with D uncertain. Trimming shortened V by 1 base and J by 3 bases, and 10 bases separated the two germline ends. CDR1 and CDR2 (germline): SEHNR, FQNEAQ (reference sequence). This CDR3 region has 14 residues. CDR3 in DNA: TGTGCCAGCAGCTTAGTTGGGCAGGACTACGAGCAGTACTTC. Amino acid sequence: CASSLVGQDYEQYF.

V gene TRBV19 combines with J gene TRBJ1-1; no firm D call. The CDR3 consists of 11 residues. Germline V lookup: CDR1 LNHDA, CDR2 SQIVND (reference sequence). Trimming took 5 bases from V and 5 from J, leaving 6 bases between them. The CDR3 nucleotides read TGTGCCAGTAGTGAACGGACTGAAGCTTTCTTT. Translation gives CASSERTEAFF. The variable domain in full, with the rest retrieved from reference TRBV19 and TRBJ1-1, is DGGITQSPKYLFRKEGQNVTLSCEQNLNHDAMYWYRQDPGQGLRLIYYSQIVNDFQKGDIAEGYSVSREKKESFPLTVTSAQKNPTAFYLCASSERTEAFFGQGTRLTVV.

The V gene is TRBV4-3, the J gene TRBJ2-7, with 9 bases fitting TRBD1. This CDR3 contains 14 residues. The J segment lost 2 bases and the V segment lost 6 bases, leaving 5 bases of the junction unmatched. Per the germline V gene, CDR1 is LGHNA and CDR2 is YSLEER. CDR3 sequence (DNA): TGCGCCAGCAGTCCCTACAGGGGGCCCTACGAGCAGTACTTC. Amino acids: CASSPYRGPYEQYF.

This clone was recorded a few times. The chain uses TRBV7-6 and TRBJ2-1, with D hard to call. Germline assignment: CDR1 SGHVS and CDR2 FNYEAQ. The ends were cut back, 1 base at V and 7 bases at J, with 5 bases in the middle. This CDR3 comprises 12 residues. CDR3 in amino acids: CASSLGQNEQFF. For the CDR3, the DNA is TGTGCCAGCAGCTTAGGACAAAATGAGCAGTTCTTC.

This chain connects TRBV27 to TRBJ2-1; 12 bases map to TRBD2. The trim removed 0 bases at V and 10 bases at J, leaving 1 base unmatched. This CDR3 spans 14 amino acids. CDR1 MNHEY and CDR2 SMNVEV come from the germline V gene (reference sequence). CDR3 sequence reads: CASSLSTSGREQFF. Written as DNA, the CDR3 is TGTGCCAGCAGTTTATCGACTAGCGGGAGAGAGCAGTTCTTC.

The V call is TRBV27, the J call TRBJ2-7, with 7 nucleotides matching TRBD1. Per germline, CDR1 MNHEY and CDR2 SMNVEV (reference sequence). V lost 5 bases to trimming and J lost 0 bases; unmatched junction nucleotides: 7. This CDR3 has 15 residues. The CDR3 nucleotides are TGTGCCAGCAGTGTGGTGGCAGGGGGCTCCTACGAGCAGTACTTC. The encoded protein is CASSVVAGGSYEQYF.

The chain is built from TRBV4-1 and TRBJ2-1; TRBD2 matches 10 bases. Germline V CDR1 and CDR2: MGHRA, YSYEKL. V lost 1 base, J lost 2 bases, and 2 bases stayed unmatched. The CDR3 loop spans 16 amino acids. The CDR3 is CASSQGLAGPYNEQFF. In DNA form, the CDR3 reads TGCGCCAGCAGCCAAGGACTAGCGGGTCCCTACAATGAGCAGTTCTTC.

This chain links TRBV7-9 with TRBJ2-1, with no clear D. Trimming pared 4 bases from V and 4 bases from J, leaving 8 bases between. Germline V gives CDR1 SEHNR, CDR2 FQNEAQ (reference sequence). This CDR3 is 13 amino acids long. The CDR3 region is CASSSPMYNEQFF. CDR3 coding DNA: TGTGCCAGCAGCTCCCCTATGTACAATGAGCAGTTCTTC.

This chain links TRBV7-3 with TRBJ2-1, with 7 bases fitting TRBD2. Germline assignment: CDR1 SGHTA and CDR2 FQGTGA. V was clipped by 0 bases and J by 1 base; unmatched bases: 6. The CDR3 has 17 residues. The CDR3 DNA is TGTGCCAGCAGCTTAACGAGGCGGGGGAGGTCCTACAATGAGCAGTTCTTC. It yields the protein CASSLTRRGRSYNEQFF.

V is TRBV28 and J is TRBJ1-6; D may be TRBD1 (5 bases). This CDR3 is 16 amino acids long. V gave up 2 bases and J gave up 6 bases, with 14 bases separating them. CDR1 MDHEN and CDR2 SYDVKM come from the germline V gene. The CDR3 DNA reads as TGTGCCAGCAGTTTACTTCCCCAGGGTCCTAATTCACCCCTCCACTTT. This codes for CASSLLPQGPNSPLHF.

The V and J genes are TRBV11-1 and TRBJ2-7; D is possibly TRBD2 (5 bases). Trimming removed 5 bases from V and 2 bases from J, with 19 bases in between. The germline gives CDR1 SGHAT, CDR2 FQDESV (reference sequence). This CDR3 is built from 16 residues. The CDR3 reads CASSAYEGYQPYEQYF. The CDR3, as DNA: TGTGCCAGCAGCGCCTATGAGGGCTACCAGCCCTACGAGCAGTACTTC.

This clone was seen a handful of times. This chain uses TRBV6-1 with TRBJ1-1; TRBD1 aligns across 7 bases. The V gene's germline CDR1 is MNHNS and CDR2 SASEGT. The junction had 9 bases not matched to a gene; V was cut back by 10 bases and J by 1 base. CDR3 size: 14 residues. DNA for the CDR3: TGTGCCACCAATACAGGGGCTCGGAACACTGAAGCTTTCTTT. Residues: CATNTGARNTEAFF.

This clone was picked up one time. The V gene is TRBV23-1, the J gene TRBJ2-7, with TRBD1 matching over 7 bases. TRBV23-1 falls under the ORF class, with uncertain function. The ends lost 4 bases at V and 3 bases at J; junction bases unmatched: 15. CDR3 length: 17 amino acids. CDR3 coding DNA: TGCGCCAGCAGTCCCCCTCACGCCGGGACAGAAGACTACGAGCAGTACTTC. This gives the protein CASSPPHAGTEDYEQYF.

The chain combines TRBV27 with TRBJ1-1, with D possibly matching TRBD1 (5 bases). Germline CDR1 is MNHEY and CDR2 is SMNVEV (reference sequence). This CDR3 is built from 14 residues. The V gene lost 2 bases and the J gene lost 8 bases, with 15 bases spanning the gap. The CDR3 coding sequence is TGTGCCAGCAGTTTAGGGGGGGGACTAACCGAAGCTTTCTTT. It codes for CASSLGGGLTEAFF.